This T cell receptor (beta chain) was sequenced in a study of shared clonotypes between healthy human individuals. Naive-designated CD8 cells lacked CD45RO, were positively enriched for CCR7, and omitted terminally differentiated effector memory CD45RA+ cells. Libraries were prepared by immunoSEQ multiplex PCR; TCRdb keeps only in-frame clonotypes and omits some of them. Of about 1.9 million clones listed, 93% are singletons. This CDR3 is 14 amino acids long. Germline V gene lookup returns CDR1 LNHDA and CDR2 SQIVND (reference sequence). Deletions cut 7 bases from V and 5 bases from J, with 15 bases between.

This chain joins TRBV19 and TRBJ1-5; D is possibly TRBD1 (5 bases). This TCR derives from a man aged 18 to 30 in good health. Some clones in this sample may be carry-over from other donors' samples. Sample: naive CD8+ T cells from PBMCs. The CDR3 DNA sequence: TGTGCCAGTAAAATCGGAGGGGCCGATCAGCCCCAGCATTTT. This encodes CASKIGGADQPQHF.